This T cell receptor (beta chain) was identified in a study of cytomegalovirus exposure and HLA in healthy donors (dated by TCRdb to 2016 to 2017). With regard to the full study: A later analysis indicated that the 100 to 150 validation repertoires were generated on the platform also employed for the roughly 650 repertoires of the first cohort. The study aimed to test whether cataloging public T cell receptors could reveal signatures of past pathogen exposure. To predict cytomegalovirus infection status, the study brought together high-throughput TCR immunosequencing, statistical association of individual TCRs with disease status, and machine learning. In addition to the first cohort of hundreds of subjects, a separate validation cohort of 120 different subjects was used.

The paper's findings and limits, for the study overall: It was suggested by the authors that the approach could potentially be generalized to other disease states and immunological phenotypes. All 130 or so repertoires were used to score co-occurrence in the validation cohort in a later analysis, because that analysis had no HLA typing for the cohort. Of the cluster scores, 85% to 95% were above 0 in a later analysis, which found that TCRs clustered in the first cohort also tended to co-occur in the approximately 110 validation repertoires. In vitro tests confirmed that three of the cytomegalovirus-associated TCR beta chains recognize cytomegalovirus antigens. Most TCR sequences were seen in very few donors, while some public TCRs were found in many individuals. The study gave a list of roughly 150 TCR beta chains associated with cytomegalovirus. In both the original and validation cohorts, the classifier was reported to diagnose cytomegalovirus status with high specificity and sensitivity.

A word on this clone: Its antigen has not been determined. No much larger clone exists at a distance of one base, and base qualities are not known.

Receptors were amplified or captured by the immunoSEQ multiplex PCR assay. The authors processed their data as follows. To diagnose cytomegalovirus status from the catalog of TCR beta chain sequences, a statistical classification framework was built. TCRdb stores this immuneACCESS table with in-frame sequences only. Part of the clones is absent; in the studies checked, under half of the shortfall reflects unresolved V genes, and no reason is known for the rest. V and J calls and clone size are given by that table; D and trimming were obtained from the DNA. This sample has 200,000 to 250,000 clones in its table, and about 90% of those were observed once. The ten largest account for more than 1% of the sample. The donors belonged to the validation cohort of about 120 subjects, which was separate from the approximately 660-subject first cohort. Sequenced: PBMCs. The receptor was isolated from a woman in her late teens or twenties in good health and CMV-seronegative.

The CDR3 protein: CASSIDREGVGGYTF. The sequenced DNA is TGTGCCAGTAGTATAGATCGAGAGGGGGTCGGTGGCTACACCTTC. The V and J genes are TRBV19 and TRBJ1-2, and TRBD1 may be the D gene, going by 6 matching bases. From a lookup of the germline V gene (reference sequence), CDR1 and CDR2 are LNHDA and SQIVND. Taken from cysteine to phenylalanine, the CDR3 has 15 residues. Only CDR3 DNA remains: 45 bases, in frame from the first base. The junction carries 15 bases between V and J, which are trimmed by 0 bases and 7 bases respectively.